This T cell receptor (beta chain) was documented in a study of monozygotic twins with inflammatory bowel disease. Of note for this clonotype: Its antigen is not known.

Whole-study findings and limits: Telling different T cell subtypes apart from each other was not possible.

Template switching appended UMIs that held a 6-nucleotide sample barcode. TCRdb reprocessed the 5' RACE reads and keeps a single row for each CDR3 protein, giving no DNA. The table gives fewer than 550,000 distinct CDR3 sequences; the top ten clones make up 2% to 2.5% of it. The germline V gene encodes CDR1 SGHRS and CDR2 YFSETQ. The CDR3 covers 18 residues. Specimen: blood. The clonotype comes from a human donor with ulcerative colitis or Crohn's disease, or a healthy co-twin of an affected twin (not recorded which). V usage is TRBV5-1 and J usage is TRBJ2-3. The CDR3 loop reads CASSLELSTGRSTDTQYF.